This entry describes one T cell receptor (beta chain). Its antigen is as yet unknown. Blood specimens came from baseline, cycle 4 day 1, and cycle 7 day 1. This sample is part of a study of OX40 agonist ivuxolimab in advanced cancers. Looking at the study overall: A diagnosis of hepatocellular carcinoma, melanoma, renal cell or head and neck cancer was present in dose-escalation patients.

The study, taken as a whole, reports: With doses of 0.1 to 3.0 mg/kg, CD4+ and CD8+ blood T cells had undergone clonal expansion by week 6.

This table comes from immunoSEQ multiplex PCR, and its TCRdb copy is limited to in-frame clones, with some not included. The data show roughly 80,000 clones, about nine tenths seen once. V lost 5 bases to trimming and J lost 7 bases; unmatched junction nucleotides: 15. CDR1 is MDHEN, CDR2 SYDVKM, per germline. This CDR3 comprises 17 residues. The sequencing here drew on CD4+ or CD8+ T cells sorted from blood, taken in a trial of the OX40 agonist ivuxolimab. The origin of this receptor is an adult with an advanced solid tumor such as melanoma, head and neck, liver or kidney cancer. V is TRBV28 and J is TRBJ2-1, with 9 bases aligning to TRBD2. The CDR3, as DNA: TGTGCCAGCAGTCCGCCTCGAAATAGCGGGAGTCGGAATGAGCAGTTCTTC. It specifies CASSPPRNSGSRNEQFF. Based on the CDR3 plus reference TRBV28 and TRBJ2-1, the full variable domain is DVKVTQSSRYLVKRTGEKVFLECVQDMDHENMFWYRQDPGLGLRLIYFSYDVKMKEKGDIPEGYSVSREKKERFSLILESASTNQTSMYLCASSPPRNSGSRNEQFFGPGTRLTVL.